One and the same sample provided the 11 T cell receptor beta chains below, sequenced in a study of cytomegalovirus exposure and HLA in healthy donors. Clones were read by immunoSEQ multiplex PCR, and TCRdb kept only the in-frame ones, dropping some. The data hold roughly 68,000 clones, with roughly 89% observed a single time. The sample comprised PBMCs. The receptors were gathered from a woman aged 18-29 years in good health and CMV-seronegative.

The genes are TRBV5-6 and TRBJ2-1; 10 bases line up with TRBD2. The V and J ends lost 4 bases and 4 bases, in that order; junction bases with no gene match: 8. The CDR3 runs 16 residues. Germline V gene sequence: CDR1 SGHDT, CDR2 YYEEEE. The CDR3 region has the DNA TGTGCCAGCAGCCGTCGGACTAGCGGAGCGTACAATGAGCAGTTCTTC. Residues: CASSRRTSGAYNEQFF.

The V and J genes are TRBV29-1 and TRBJ2-3; a possible D gene is TRBD1 (6 bases). This CDR3 is 14 amino acids long. Germline V gene sequence: CDR1 SQVTM, CDR2 ANQGSEA. V was pared by 4 bases and J by 5 bases, with 16 bases between. Here the CDR3 DNA reads TGCAGCGTTGCTTTCGGGCAGGGGCTAGATACGCAGTATTTT. It specifies CSVAFGQGLDTQYF.

The chain joins TRBV7-2 to TRBJ2-7, with D maybe TRBD2 (5 bases). The CDR3 runs 14 residues. The germline V gene has CDR1 SGHTA and CDR2 FQGNSA. The germline V and J ends were trimmed by 3 bases and 0 bases, with 9 bases remaining between them. The DNA for the CDR3 is TGTGCCAGCAGCTTCCAAACTAGCTCCTACGAGCAGTACTTC. Translated, it gives CASSFQTSSYEQYF. The full variable domain, in which reference TRBV7-2 and TRBJ2-7 provide the parts outside the CDR3, is GAGVSQSPSNKVTEKGKDVELRCDPISGHTALYWYRQSLGQGLEFLIYFQGNSAPDKSGLPSDRFSAERTGGSVSTLTIQRTQQEDSAVYLCASSFQTSSYEQYFGPGTRLTVT.

Only one count was recorded for this clone. This chain links TRBV2 with TRBJ2-7, with TRBD1 identical over 9 bases. The CDR3 extends over 15 amino acids. Per germline, CDR1 SNHLY and CDR2 FYNNEI. V lost 4 bases to trimming and J lost 2 bases; unmatched junction nucleotides: 6. The DNA for the CDR3 is TGTGCCAGCAGTGGGGGGGACAGGGTCCCCTACGAGCAGTACTTC. Translating it yields CASSGGDRVPYEQYF.

The chain couples TRBV7-9 to TRBJ2-1; possibly TRBD2 for D (5 bases). Germline lookup yields CDR1 SEHNR and CDR2 FQNEAQ (reference sequence). The V end lost 5 bases, the J end lost 0 bases, and 14 bases lay between the germline ends. The CDR3 has 16 amino acids. The CDR3, as DNA: TGTGCCAGCAGCCAAATCGCTGGGAGCTCCTACAATGAGCAGTTCTTC. Amino acids: CASSQIAGSSYNEQFF.

This clone came up once. This chain connects TRBV4-1 to TRBJ1-2; 10 bases map to TRBD1. The CDR3 totals 15 residues. V gave up 0 bases and J gave up 4 bases; unmatched junction bases: 2. CDR1 MGHRA and CDR2 YSYEKL come from the germline V gene. Here the CDR3 reads CASSQDDRGLYGYTF. CDR3 nucleotides: TGCGCCAGCAGCCAAGATGACAGGGGGCTCTATGGCTACACCTTC.

This chain connects TRBV5-1 to TRBJ2-7; TRBD1 aligns across 8 bases. Looked up from germline, CDR1 is SGHRS and CDR2 is YFSETQ. This CDR3 is 13 amino acids long. Trimming cost V 2 bases and J 6 bases; bases outside gene matches: 4. DNA of the CDR3: TGCGCCAGCAGCTTCGACAGGGGTGGCGAGCAGTACTTC. Protein product: CASSFDRGGEQYF.

The chain couples TRBV28 to TRBJ2-7; TRBD2 matches at 8 bases. Germline loops: CDR1 MDHEN, CDR2 SYDVKM. The V segment lost 4 bases and the J segment 0 bases; nucleotides outside the gene matches: 17. CDR3 length: 19 residues. In nucleotides, the CDR3 is TGTGCCAGCAGTTATATACTCGGGGGGGGCGCCTACTCCTCCTACGAGCAGTACTTC. The encoded protein is CASSYILGGGAYSSYEQYF.

In DNA, the CDR3 is TGTGCCAGCAGCTTCCCTCCGACAGATTCTAGCGGGAGTGCGGATGAGCAGTTCTTC. It is translated as CASSFPPTDSSGSADEQFF. The chain is built from TRBV11-2 and TRBJ2-1, with TRBD2 identical over 10 bases. The J segment lost 8 bases and the V segment lost 3 bases, leaving 19 bases of the junction unmatched. Germline values: CDR1 SGHAT, CDR2 FQNNGV. The CDR3 covers 19 residues. The full variable domain, its missing parts supplied by reference TRBV11-2 and TRBJ2-1, is EAGVAQSPRYKIIEKRQSVAFWCNPISGHATLYWYQQILGQGPKLLIQFQNNGVVDDSQLPKDRFSAERLKGVDSTLKIQPAKLEDSAVYLCASSFPPTDSSGSADEQFFGPGTRLTVL.

The chain couples TRBV5-5 to TRBJ2-7; TRBD2 aligns across 7 bases. J was trimmed by 4 bases and V by 2 bases; bases with no gene match: 6. The CDR3 contains 14 residues. Germline CDR1 is SGHKS and CDR2 is YYEKEE (reference sequence). In DNA form, the CDR3 reads TGTGCCAGCAGCTTCATTTCAGCGGGATACGAGCAGTACTTC. It specifies CASSFISAGYEQYF.

This chain uses TRBV7-9 with TRBJ1-3; D is uncertain. Germline-derived CDR1 and CDR2 are SEHNR and FQNEAQ (reference sequence). The V end was cut by 6 bases, the J end by 9 bases, with 15 bases between. This CDR3 contains 13 residues. CDR3 loop: CASSIITPGTIYF. The CDR3 region has the DNA TGTGCCAGCAGTATTATCACTCCTGGCACCATATATTTT.